A single sample is the source of the 20 T cell receptor beta chains below, sequenced in a study of beta chain features in type 1 diabetes. Whole-study findings and limits: Within each of all four CD4+ subsets, Type 1 diabetes patients had TCRB CDR3s that were moderately but significantly shorter.

The authors reverse transcribed all of the isolated RNA, so sequencing captured expressed TCRB transcripts. Method: immunoSEQ multiplex PCR; TCRdb's copy keeps in-frame clones and lacks some. The table has 60,000 to 75,000 clones, about 50% seen once. Their recognized antigens are unknown. The specimen sequenced was central memory CD4+ T cells from blood. These receptor sequences come from a man aged 25 to 45 with type 1 diabetes.

V is TRBV7-9 and J is TRBJ1-1, with a possible D match to TRBD1 (5 bases). The ends were cut back, 4 bases at V and 3 bases at J, with 9 bases in the middle. This CDR3 region has 13 residues. From germline, CDR1 is SEHNR and CDR2 FQNEAQ (reference sequence). The DNA of the CDR3 is TGTGCCAGCAGCTCCCGGGGGGACACTGAAGCTTTCTTT. This translates into CASSSRGDTEAFF.

The chain links TRBV7-2 to TRBJ2-3; D gene unclear. Trimming pared 7 bases from V and 0 bases from J, leaving 5 bases between. The germline V gene has CDR1 SGHTA and CDR2 FQGNSA. The CDR3 has 12 residues. Written as DNA, the CDR3 is TGTGCCAGCACCAGTAGCACAGATACGCAGTATTTT. This codes for CASTSSTDTQYF.

This clone has a handful of counts. The CDR3 DNA is TGTGCCAGCAGTTGGGACAGGGCCAATCAGCCCCAGCATTTT. Protein: CASSWDRANQPQHF. The rearrangement uses TRBV2 and TRBJ1-5; 9 bases agree with TRBD1. The CDR3 length is 14 residues. Germline loops: CDR1 SNHLY, CDR2 FYNNEI. V gave up 5 bases and J gave up 3 bases; unmatched junction bases: 2.

The chain joins TRBV14 to TRBJ1-2, with TRBD1 matching over 7 bases. Germline V gene data show CDR1 as SGHDN and CDR2 as FVKESK. The CDR3 runs 14 residues. Trimming took 0 bases from V and 8 from J; bases not matched to a gene: 6. Here the CDR3 DNA reads TGTGCCAGCAGCCAAGAAGACAGGGTGGGCGGCTACACCTTC. Residues: CASSQEDRVGGYTF.

This clone was detected only a few times. The V and J genes are TRBV5-1 and TRBJ2-7; 10 nucleotides match TRBD2. Germline values: CDR1 SGHRS, CDR2 YFSETQ. This CDR3 has 14 amino acids. The trim removed 3 bases at V and 2 bases at J, leaving 2 bases unmatched. The CDR3 bases are TGCGCCAGCAGCTGGACTAGCGGAACCTACGAGCAGTACTTC. Encoded protein: CASSWTSGTYEQYF.

This clone appeared a few times. The chain has TRBV9 and TRBJ2-3, with 8 bases fitting TRBD2. Germline CDR1 SGDLS, CDR2 YYNGEE. This CDR3 is built from 15 residues. J was trimmed by 0 bases and V by 3 bases; bases with no gene match: 3. The CDR3 loop is CASSDGGGSTDTQYF. CDR3 nucleotides: TGTGCCAGCAGCGACGGGGGGGGAAGCACAGATACGCAGTATTTT.

V usage is TRBV19 and J usage is TRBJ1-2, with 8 bases fitting TRBD1. This CDR3 has 16 amino acids. The ends lost 5 bases at V and 7 bases at J; junction bases unmatched: 15. Looked up from germline, CDR1 is LNHDA and CDR2 is SQIVND (reference sequence). The CDR3 region is CASSSSAPGTGGGYTF. The CDR3 DNA is TGTGCCAGTAGTTCGTCGGCCCCCGGGACAGGAGGTGGCTACACCTTC. Looking up the rest from reference TRBV19 and TRBJ1-2 gives the full variable domain: DGGITQSPKYLFRKEGQNVTLSCEQNLNHDAMYWYRQDPGQGLRLIYYSQIVNDFQKGDIAEGYSVSREKKESFPLTVTSAQKNPTAFYLCASSSSAPGTGGGYTFGSGTRLTVV.

This chain's CDR3 is CASSALAGVSYEQYF. In nucleotides, the CDR3 is TGTGCCAGCAGCGCACTAGCGGGGGTCTCCTACGAGCAGTACTTC. The chain uses TRBV14 and TRBJ2-7, with 11 bases aligning to TRBD2. This CDR3 comprises 15 residues. Germline lookup yields CDR1 SGHDN and CDR2 FVKESK. V shed 5 bases and J 0 bases; nucleotides not matched to a gene: 3.

This clone came up a few times. V is TRBV5-1 and J is TRBJ2-4, with 8 positions matching TRBD1. The germline V gene has CDR1 SGHRS and CDR2 YFSETQ. The CDR3 has 14 amino acids. With 6 bases clipped from V and 8 bases from J, the junction kept 10 bases outside the gene matches. CDR3 DNA: TGCGCCAGCAAATCTCGGACAGGGACGGACATTCAGTACTTC. The encoded protein is CASKSRTGTDIQYF.

The CDR3 loop is CASSYSEAGGSSPLHF. Here the CDR3 DNA reads TGTGCCAGCAGTTACTCGGAGGCAGGGGGCAGTTCACCCCTCCACTTT. This chain joins TRBV6-5 and TRBJ1-6; TRBD1 matches 8 bases. V lost 0 bases to trimming and J lost 9 bases; unmatched junction nucleotides: 7. Per germline, CDR1 MNHEY and CDR2 SVGAGI. The CDR3 contains 16 residues.

The chain couples TRBV5-8 to TRBJ2-5; weak D call: TRBD2 (6 bases). V shed 1 base and J shed 5 bases, with 12 bases lying between them. Germline values: CDR1 SGHTS, CDR2 YDEGEE. This CDR3 region has 14 residues. This chain's CDR3 is CASSLYAGKETQYF. The CDR3 region has the DNA TGTGCCAGCAGCTTGTACGCGGGAAAGGAGACCCAGTACTTC.

This clone was observed a handful of times. The chain employs TRBV4-2 and TRBJ1-1, with a possible D match to TRBD1 (6 bases). V dropped 6 bases and J dropped 2 bases, with 10 bases sitting between them. The CDR3 has 13 residues. Germline V gene data show CDR1 as LGHNA and CDR2 as YNFKEQ. CDR3 loop: CASRPGQNTEAFF. The CDR3 nucleotides are TGTGCCAGCAGACCGGGACAAAACACTGAAGCTTTCTTT.

This clone has just a few counts. V and J are TRBV6-5 and TRBJ2-5; 8 bases match TRBD2. The CDR3 extends over 15 amino acids. CDR1 and CDR2 (germline): MNHEY, SVGAGI. J was trimmed by 1 base and V by 8 bases; bases with no gene match: 9. In DNA form, the CDR3 reads TGTGCCAGCCACATCGCGGGGGGTCCCCAAGAGACCCAGTACTTC. Amino acid sequence: CASHIAGGPQETQYF.

The chain couples TRBV5-4 to TRBJ2-3, with 9 bases that match TRBD2. J was trimmed by 3 bases and V by 0 bases; bases with no gene match: 5. Germline V gives CDR1 SGHNT, CDR2 YYREEE (reference sequence). This CDR3 has 16 residues. DNA for the CDR3: TGTGCCAGCAGCTTGGGGGGAGCGGGGGGTACAGATACGCAGTATTTT. Its translation: CASSLGGAGGTDTQYF. Complete variable domain (other parts from reference TRBV5-4 and TRBJ2-3): ETGVTQSPTHLIKTRGQQVTLRCSSQSGHNTVSWYQQALGQGPQFIFQYYREEENGRGNFPPRFSGLQFPNYSSELNVNALELDDSALYLCASSLGGAGGTDTQYFGPGTRLTVL.

With respect to this clone: The identical CDR3 is also encoded by other nucleotide sequences in the sample. The rearrangement uses TRBV5-1 and TRBJ2-7; 13 bases line up with TRBD2. J lost 6 bases, V lost 2 bases, and 8 bases had no gene match. Germline V lookup: CDR1 SGHRS, CDR2 YFSETQ. The CDR3 runs 16 residues. DNA for the CDR3: TGCGCCAGCAGCTTAACGGGGACTAGCGGGGTCTCCGAGCAGTACTTC. It specifies CASSLTGTSGVSEQYF.

The table lists this clone with a count of one. V gene TRBV14 combines with J gene TRBJ2-1; TRBD2 aligns across 7 bases. From germline, CDR1 is SGHDN and CDR2 FVKESK. The CDR3 is 13 amino acids. The V gene end was trimmed by 6 bases and the J gene end by 12 bases; junction bases not matched to a gene: 11. The chain's CDR3 is CASSPGGGGWQFF. CDR3 in DNA: TGTGCCAGCAGTCCGGGGGGAGGAGGATGGCAGTTCTTC.

This chain joins TRBV11-2 and TRBJ2-1; D is unclear. V lost 1 base, J lost 5 bases, and 9 bases lay in between. The CDR3 contains 14 residues. Germline V CDR1 and CDR2: SGHAT, FQNNGV. The CDR3 loop is CASSLGYRHNEQFF. The CDR3 DNA reads TGTGCCAGCAGCTTAGGGTACAGACACAATGAGCAGTTCTTC.

This clone was found a few times. The chain uses TRBV10-3 and TRBJ2-2, with D maybe TRBD2 (6 bases). Trimming cost V 10 bases and J 2 bases, with 17 bases left between them. Germline V gives CDR1 ENHRY, CDR2 SYGVKD. This CDR3 has 15 residues. CDR3 sequence (DNA): TGTGCCACCATGGGGACTCCCAGCAACACCGGGGAGCTGTTTTTT. This sequence encodes CATMGTPSNTGELFF.

The chain employs TRBV28 and TRBJ1-1, with D perhaps matching TRBD1 (6 bases). V shed 6 bases and J shed 10 bases, with 15 bases lying between them. CDR3 length: 12 residues. The V gene's germline CDR1 is MDHEN and CDR2 SYDVKM. Written as DNA, the CDR3 is TGTGCCAGCAGCCCCAGGGACATGGGAGCTTTCTTT. It codes for CASSPRDMGAFF.

This chain uses TRBV29-1 with TRBJ2-5, with 7 bases aligning to TRBD2. Trimming at V came to 4 bases and at J to 2 bases, leaving 7 bases not matched to a gene. Germline V gene sequence: CDR1 SQVTM, CDR2 ANQGSEA. The CDR3 is 14 residues long. In nucleotides, the CDR3 is TGCAGCGTTGGCGGGGCTAGCGGACAAGAGACCCAGTACTTC. This codes for CSVGGASGQETQYF. Looking up the rest from reference TRBV29-1 and TRBJ2-5 gives the full variable domain: SAVISQKPSRDICQRGTSLTIQCQVDSQVTMMFWYRQQPGQSLTLIATANQGSEATYESGFVIDKFPISRPNLTFSTLTVSNMSPEDSSIYLCSVGGASGQETQYFGPGTRLLVL.